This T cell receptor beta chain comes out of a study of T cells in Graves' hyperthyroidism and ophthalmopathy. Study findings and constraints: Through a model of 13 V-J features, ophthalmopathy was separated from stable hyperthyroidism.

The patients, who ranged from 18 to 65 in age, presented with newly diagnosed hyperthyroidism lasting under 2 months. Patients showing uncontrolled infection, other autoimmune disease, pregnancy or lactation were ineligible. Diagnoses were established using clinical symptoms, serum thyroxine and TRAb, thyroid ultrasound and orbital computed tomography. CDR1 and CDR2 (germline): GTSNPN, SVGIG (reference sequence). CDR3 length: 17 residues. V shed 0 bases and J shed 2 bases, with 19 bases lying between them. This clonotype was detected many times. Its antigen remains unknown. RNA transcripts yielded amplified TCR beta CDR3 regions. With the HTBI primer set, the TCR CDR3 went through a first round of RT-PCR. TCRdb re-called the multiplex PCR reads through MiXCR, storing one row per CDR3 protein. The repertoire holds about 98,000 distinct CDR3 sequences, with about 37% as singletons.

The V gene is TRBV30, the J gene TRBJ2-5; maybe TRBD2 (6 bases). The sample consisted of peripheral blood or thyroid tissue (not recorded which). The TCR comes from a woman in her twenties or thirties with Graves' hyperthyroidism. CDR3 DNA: TGTGCCTGGAGTGTCCCCCTGGAGGGGCAGCGTCAAGAGACCCAGTACTTC. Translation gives CAWSVPLEGQRQETQYF.